This T cell receptor (beta chain) was retrieved from a study of T cell repertoires in cytomegalovirus infection (dated by TCRdb to between 2017 and 2020). General notes on the study: Alongside well-studied HLA-B-restricted epitopes, the peptide stimulations were aimed at recently identified HLA-C-restricted CMV epitopes, whose presentation resists viral immunomodulation. The HLA type of each donor mattered for the analysis, because public TCR beta signatures pointed to carriage of CMV infection along with the matching HLA type. Overall study results and their limits: In both this cohort and an independent approximately 350-donor cohort, the cumulative frequency of public TCR beta family members distinguished carriers of CMV infection plus the relevant HLA type. The ex vivo response was dominated by HLA-C-restricted CMV-specific TCR beta clonotypes, which also provided the single most frequent clonotype in two of eight donors.

The reads were generated on an Illumina HiSeq 1500. TCRdb redid the processing of the public reads, applying fastp at Q25 and MiXCR, and retained in-frame beta chains. Rows with one shared CDR3 protein collapse into an entry with the most common genes and DNA. This sample lists about 700,000 distinct CDR3 sequences; 30% to 35% were detected once. The ten largest clones add up to roughly 18% of the sample. Concerning this clonotype itself: No antigen is known for it. Base-call qualities are not available, and no considerably larger clone is one nucleotide away.

The sample's treatment or condition label, in plain terms: in vitro stimulation with specific CMV peptide epitopes to enrich CMV-specific T cells. CDR1 and CDR2, looked up from the germline V gene (reference sequence), are SGHNT and YYREEE. The CDR3 covers 12 residues, taking in both the cysteine and the phenylalanine. Only the CDR3 portion is preserved as DNA: 36 bases, with reading frame beginning at the first base. V sheds 0 bases and J sheds 5 bases, leaving 6 bases between their ends. The V gene is TRBV5-4 and the J gene is TRBJ2-7, with the identity of the D gene unclear. This material consisted of cultured PBMCs, taken from culture after CMV antigen stimulation. The receptor's source is a human donor in good health (CMV status not recorded). Some clones in this sample may be carry-over from other donors' samples. The sequence in DNA is TGTGCCAGCAGCTTGGGTGTTGACGAGCAGTACTTC. Its translation is CASSLGVDEQYF.